These 22 T cell receptor beta chains came from one sample sequenced in a study of vaccination and CD4 T cells after COVID-19. CD4+ T cells that had been cultured provided DNA sequenced with the Oncomine TCR Beta short-read assay. TCRdb analysed the PCR reads with MiXCR anew, one entry per CDR3 protein. Found here are under 25,000 distinct CDR3 sequences, around 50% of them singletons; the top ten hold 6.5% to 7.5%. The sample's treatment: 10-day PBMC culture with coronavirus spike peptide pools or control peptides (ViraFEST assay). For these receptors, no antigen is known. Sequencing was carried out using CD4+ T cells from blood, cultured in vitro. The receptors were sampled from a human donor who had recovered from COVID-19.

The chain employs TRBV19 and TRBJ2-1; a weak D match, TRBD1 (6 bases). Between the trimmed V and J ends, which lost 3 bases and 0 bases, there was a span of 12 bases. CDR1 is LNHDA, CDR2 SQIVND, per germline (reference sequence). The CDR3 covers 16 residues. The CDR3 here is CASSIQPGASYNEQFF. As DNA, the CDR3 is TGTGCCAGTAGTATTCAACCAGGGGCCTCCTACAATGAGCAGTTCTTC.

The chain employs TRBV6-4 and TRBJ1-1; unclear D gene. Trimming removed 5 bases at V and 4 bases at J, with 11 bases between. The V gene's germline CDR1 is MRHNA and CDR2 SNTAGT. The CDR3 consists of 13 residues. CDR3 region: CASSKVGGTEAFF. In DNA form, the CDR3 reads TGTGCCAGCAGTAAGGTCGGAGGCACTGAAGCTTTCTTT.

This clonotype showed up just a few times. This chain connects TRBV5-1 to TRBJ1-2, with D hard to call. This CDR3 contains 15 residues. Germline V lookup: CDR1 SGHRS, CDR2 YFSETQ. Trimming took off 3 bases at V and 0 bases at J, with 12 bases between the two ends. The CDR3 protein is CASSSEGKTNYGYTF. CDR3 bases: TGCGCCAGCAGCTCTGAAGGGAAGACTAACTATGGCTACACCTTC.

The chain combines TRBV30 with TRBJ2-7; D may correspond to TRBD1 or TRBD2 (5 bases each). Germline CDR1 and CDR2: GTSNPN and SVGIG (reference sequence). V was cut by 2 bases and J by 1 base, with 12 bases left in between. The CDR3 spans 14 residues. CDR3 protein: CAWSSGTLSYEQYF. The CDR3 nucleotides read TGTGCCTGGAGTTCAGGGACCCTGTCCTACGAGCAGTACTTC.

In the case of this clonotype: Compared with germline, one end of the junction differs, possibly owing to a read error. CDR3 protein: CASRIAPTSRDTQYF. In DNA form, the CDR3 reads TGTGCCAGCAGAATAGCTCCGACTAGCAGAGATACGCAGTATTTT. This chain joins TRBV27 and TRBJ2-3; 7 bases fit TRBD2. The CDR3 totals 15 residues. Germline V lookup: CDR1 MNHEY, CDR2 SMNVEV (reference sequence).

CDR3: CASSTQGGNQPQHF. DNA of the CDR3: TGTGCCAGCAGTACACAGGGCGGCAATCAGCCCCAGCATTTT. The chain has TRBV12-3 or TRBV12-4 and TRBJ1-5, with D tentatively TRBD1 (6 bases). The CDR3 extends over 14 amino acids. Trimming took 5 bases from V and 2 from J, leaving 10 bases between them.

This clonotype was seen only a few times. This chain uses TRBV6-4 with TRBJ1-1, with 7 positions matching TRBD1. J lost 5 bases, V lost 5 bases, and 14 bases had no gene match. This CDR3 is built from 16 residues. Germline CDR1 MRHNA, CDR2 SNTAGT. CDR3 sequence reads: CASSQNPRQGVTEAFF. The CDR3 nucleotides read TGTGCCAGCAGTCAGAACCCGAGACAGGGAGTGACTGAAGCTTTCTTT.

J is TRBJ2-1 and V is TRBV5-4, with a weak D call TRBD2 (5 bases). The V end lost 2 bases, the J end lost 8 bases, and 20 bases lay between the germline ends. Germline lookup yields CDR1 SGHNT and CDR2 YYREEE (reference sequence). The CDR3 is 16 amino acids. CDR3 DNA sequence: TGTGCCAGCAGCTTTGGAGCTCGGGTCGAGGGTGATGAGCAGTTCTTC. It is translated as CASSFGARVEGDEQFF. The whole variable domain, remainder taken from reference TRBV5-4 and TRBJ2-1, is ETGVTQSPTHLIKTRGQQVTLRCSSQSGHNTVSWYQQALGQGPQFIFQYYREEENGRGNFPPRFSGLQFPNYSSELNVNALELDDSALYLCASSFGARVEGDEQFFGPGTRLTVL.

The chain carries TRBV30 and TRBJ2-6; D gene unclear. Looked up from germline, CDR1 is GTSNPN and CDR2 is SVGIG (reference sequence). The CDR3 totals 13 residues. With 3 bases removed from V and 3 bases from J, the gap between germline ends came to 6 bases. The CDR3 DNA sequence: TGTGCCTGGAGAGTCGGTGGGGCCAACGTCCTGACTTTC. This translates into CAWRVGGANVLTF.

This sequence joins TRBV3-1 and TRBJ1-2; TRBD1 matches 12 bases. The trim removed 3 bases at V and 8 bases at J, leaving 4 bases unmatched. The CDR3 sequence is 14 residues long. CDR1 and CDR2 from the germline V gene are LGHDT and YNNKEL (reference sequence). The CDR3 here is CASSQGQGATGYTF. CDR3 sequence (DNA): TGTGCCAGCAGCCAGGGACAGGGGGCAACAGGCTACACCTTC.

This clonotype appeared a few times. This sequence joins TRBV2 and TRBJ1-3, with D possibly TRBD1 on 6 matching bases. The CDR3 runs to 15 residues. Trimming took 5 bases from V and 0 from J, leaving 11 bases between them. Germline CDR1 is SNHLY and CDR2 is FYNNEI. The CDR3 here is CASSLGQLSGNTIYF. The CDR3 DNA follows: TGTGCCAGCAGTTTAGGACAGCTCTCTGGAAACACCATATATTTT.

The J gene is TRBJ2-1, the V gene TRBV20-1; TRBD1 matches 10 bases. Germline CDR1 reads DFQATT; CDR2 reads SNEGSKA (reference sequence). The CDR3 totals 14 residues. V lost 2 bases, J lost 9 bases, and 7 bases stayed unmatched. CDR3 bases: TGCAGTGCTAGACTACGACAGGGGGCGATTGAGCAGTTCTTC. Its protein product is CSARLRQGAIEQFF.

This clonotype was detected a few times. Compared with germline, one end of the junction differs, possibly owing to a read error. The J gene is TRBJ1-1, the V gene TRBV7-7; TRBD1 matches 9 bases. Germline V gene lookup returns CDR1 SSHAT and CDR2 FNYEAQ (reference sequence). The CDR3 spans 13 residues. The CDR3 loop is CASTIIGGQGAFF. In nucleotides, the CDR3 is TGTGCTAGCACCATTATCGGGGGACAGGGTGCTTTCTTT. The full variable domain, in which reference TRBV7-7 and TRBJ1-1 provide the parts outside the CDR3, is GAGVSQSPRYKVTKRGQDVTLRCDPISSHATLYWYQQALGQGPEFLTYFNYEAQPDKSGLPSDRFSAERPEGSISTLTIQRTEQRDSAMYRCASTIIGGQGAFFGQGTRLTVV.

This chain connects TRBV19 to TRBJ1-1, with D unresolved. This CDR3 has 16 amino acids. V lost 3 bases, J lost 3 bases, and 17 bases lay in between. Germline V lookup: CDR1 LNHDA, CDR2 SQIVND (reference sequence). Here the CDR3 reads CASSISRLLRDTEAFF. Here the CDR3 DNA reads TGTGCCAGTAGTATCTCAAGACTCCTACGGGACACTGAAGCTTTCTTT.

In DNA form, the CDR3 reads TGTGCCAGCAGTTCAGGGGGGGCCAAGACCCAGTACTTC. Amino acids: CASSSGGAKTQYF. The chain joins TRBV6-2 or TRBV6-3 to TRBJ2-5; D is perhaps TRBD1 or TRBD2 (7 bases each). The CDR3 contains 13 residues. Germline loops: CDR1 MNHEY, CDR2 SVGEGT. Trimming shortened V by 4 bases and J by 6 bases, and 12 bases separated the two germline ends.

The rearrangement joins TRBV30 to TRBJ2-7, with TRBD2 identical over 10 bases. The germline gives CDR1 GTSNPN, CDR2 SVGIG (reference sequence). The ends lost 2 bases at V and 6 bases at J; junction bases unmatched: 7. The CDR3 runs 14 residues. CDR3 sequence (DNA): TGTGCCTGGAGTCCGGGACTAGCGAATACCGAGCAGTACTTC. Its translation is CAWSPGLANTEQYF.

V is TRBV6-2 or TRBV6-3 and J is TRBJ2-3; D is undetermined. The CDR3 extends over 13 amino acids. In germline, CDR1 is MNHEY, CDR2 SVGEGT. Trimming took off 6 bases at V and 6 bases at J, with 13 bases between the two ends. CDR3 nucleotides: TGTGCCAGCAGCCTCCCCCTGGGGGATACGCAGTATTTT. The encoded protein is CASSLPLGDTQYF.

This clonotype has only a few counts. The rearrangement uses TRBV15 and TRBJ2-7; D unclear. The V and J ends lost 0 bases and 2 bases respectively, with 5 bases between them. From germline, CDR1 is LNHNV and CDR2 YYDKDF (reference sequence). This CDR3 comprises 13 residues. The CDR3 nucleotides are TGTGCCACCAGCAGAGATCGGCCCTACGAGCAGTACTTC. Its protein is CATSRDRPYEQYF. The complete variable domain, with remaining parts taken from reference TRBV15 and TRBJ2-7, reads DAMVIQNPRYQVTQFGKPVTLSCSQTLNHNVMYWYQQKSSQAPKLLFHYYDKDFNNEADTPDNFQSRRPNTSFCFLDIRSPGLGDTAMYLCATSRDRPYEQYFGPGTRLTVT.

V is TRBV19 and J is TRBJ1-2; D uncertain. V lost 4 bases and J lost 3, with 6 bases in between. The CDR3 consists of 12 residues. Germline CDR1 is LNHDA and CDR2 is SQIVND (reference sequence). This CDR3 reads CASSNGDYGYTF. In DNA, the CDR3 is TGTGCCAGTAGTAATGGCGACTATGGCTACACCTTC. The variable domain in full, completed from reference TRBV19 and TRBJ1-2, reads DGGITQSPKYLFRKEGQNVTLSCEQNLNHDAMYWYRQDPGQGLRLIYYSQIVNDFQKGDIAEGYSVSREKKESFPLTVTSAQKNPTAFYLCASSNGDYGYTFGSGTRLTVV.

The rearrangement links TRBV28 to TRBJ2-7; D gene ambiguous. Germline loops: CDR1 MDHEN, CDR2 SYDVKM. Deletions cut 3 bases from V and 4 bases from J, with 10 bases between. This CDR3 spans 13 amino acids. For the CDR3, the DNA is TGTGCCAGCAGTTTTTGGGGTAATTACGAGCAGTACTTC. Encoded protein: CASSFWGNYEQYF. The full variable domain, completed using reference TRBV28 and TRBJ2-7, is DVKVTQSSRYLVKRTGEKVFLECVQDMDHENMFWYRQDPGLGLRLIYFSYDVKMKEKGDIPEGYSVSREKKERFSLILESASTNQTSMYLCASSFWGNYEQYFGPGTRLTVT.

The chain joins TRBV27 to TRBJ2-7, with 7 bases fitting TRBD1. CDR3 length: 14 amino acids. Germline loops: CDR1 MNHEY, CDR2 SMNVEV (reference sequence). The trim removed 3 bases at V and 4 bases at J, leaving 6 bases unmatched. The CDR3 bases are TGTGCCAGCAGTTTTCACGACAGGGTTTACGAGCAGTACTTC. It specifies CASSFHDRVYEQYF.

V is TRBV19 and J is TRBJ2-5; TRBD1 matches 9 bases. CDR3 length: 15 amino acids. Losses at the gene ends were 5 bases for V and 8 bases for J; bases not matched to a gene: 12. Germline CDR1 LNHDA, CDR2 SQIVND (reference sequence). CDR3 DNA sequence: TGTGCCAGTAGTCCTCCGACAGGGGGTGCGGCCACCCAGTACTTC. Its protein product is CASSPPTGGAATQYF.